This record covers a single T cell receptor beta chain. Antigen specificity is unknown. With 5 bases clipped from V and 0 bases from J, the junction kept 7 bases outside the gene matches. This CDR3 has 16 residues. CDR1 and CDR2 (germline): MDHEN, SYDVKM. The sample originates from a study of PD-L1 blockade in urothelial cancer. Study context: Samples of blood were analyzed 3 weeks (second dose) and 6 weeks after treatment start. Study outcomes and limitations: Below-median pretreatment blood TCR clonality predicted better survival.

This sample's time point: peripheral blood 6 weeks after treatment start. Locally advanced or metastatic urothelial carcinoma was present in patients. Repertoires were generated with immunoSEQ multiplex PCR, while TCRdb's copy carries only in-frame clones and drops some. The data show some 75,000 clones, around 90% seen once. The sample here was PBMCs, taken around atezolizumab (anti-PD-L1) treatment. The clonotype comes from a woman older than 75 with urothelial cancer. The gene calls are TRBV28 and TRBJ1-2, with TRBD1 matching over 9 bases. For the CDR3, the DNA is TGTGCCAGCAGTACCCGAGACAGGGGGTCTAACTATGGCTACACCTTC. This sequence encodes CASSTRDRGSNYGYTF.